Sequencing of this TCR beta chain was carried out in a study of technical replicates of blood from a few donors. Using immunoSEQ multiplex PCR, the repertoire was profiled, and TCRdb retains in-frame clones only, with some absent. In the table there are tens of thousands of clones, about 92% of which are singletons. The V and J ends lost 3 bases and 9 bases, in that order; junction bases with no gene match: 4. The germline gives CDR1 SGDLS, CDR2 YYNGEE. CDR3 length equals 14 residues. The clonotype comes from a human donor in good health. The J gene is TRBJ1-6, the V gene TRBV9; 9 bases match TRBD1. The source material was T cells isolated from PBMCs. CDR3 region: CASSAPGQGSPLHF. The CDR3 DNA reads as TGTGCCAGCAGCGCACCGGGACAGGGTTCACCCCTCCACTTT.